The present TCR beta chain was sequenced within a study of shared T cell receptors in the human thymus. J gave up 0 bases and V 0 bases, and 3 bases lay outside the gene matches. Germline V gene data show CDR1 as SGHKS and CDR2 as YYEKEE (reference sequence). There are 16 residues in the CDR3. The data were produced by immunoSEQ multiplex PCR, yet TCRdb's version contains in-frame clones alone and is incomplete. The sample contains 640,000 or so clones, approximately 89% of which appear only once. Another study also made use of these data, one on human thymus T cells. That source reports: Among the donors, all were healthy Finnish infants having corrective surgery for congenital heart defects. The source of the thymus tissue was resections taken during corrective heart surgery. V and J genes seemed to be used with bias in thymic and blood repertoires.

The rearrangement uses TRBV5-5 and TRBJ1-1; 9 positions match TRBD1. Sequenced material: thymocytes. The receptor was derived from a boy less than two years old with a congenital heart defect. CDR3 protein: CASSLATGGMNTEAFF. The CDR3 nucleotides are TGTGCCAGCAGCTTGGCGACAGGGGGAATGAACACTGAAGCTTTCTTT.